The 3 T cell receptor beta chains reported below all come from one sample, sequenced in a study of blood T cell repertoires in COVID-19. TCRdb's table, derived via immunoSEQ multiplex PCR, lists solely in-frame clones and lacks some. The profile shows about 320,000 clones, more than 75% of them singletons. Sequenced material: PBMCs or T cells enriched from blood (not recorded which). The source of these receptors is a man in his 60s who had recovered from COVID-19.

This chain links TRBV19 with TRBJ2-1; 11 bases fit TRBD1. The CDR3 sequence is 14 residues long. CDR1 and CDR2 (germline): LNHDA, SQIVND (reference sequence). V lost 7 bases to trimming and J lost 8 bases; unmatched junction nucleotides: 7. In DNA form, the CDR3 reads TGTGCCAGTAATGCCGGGACAGGGGGGGATGAGCAGTTCTTC. It encodes CASNAGTGGDEQFF.

This clone was seen just once. The chain joins TRBV5-1 to TRBJ2-7, with 7 bases fitting TRBD1. The germline CDR1 and CDR2 sequences are SGHRS and YFSETQ. V dropped 7 bases and J dropped 0; count of bases not matched to a gene: 1. This CDR3 spans 12 amino acids. The DNA of the CDR3 is TGCGCCAGCGGGGACAGCTCCTACGAGCAGTACTTC. It codes for CASGDSSYEQYF.

The chain carries TRBV9 and TRBJ2-2; TRBD2 matches at 7 bases. CDR3 length: 17 residues. Germline CDR1 is SGDLS and CDR2 is YYNGEE. J gave up 5 bases and V 4 bases, and 14 bases lay outside the gene matches. CDR3 region: CASSLVAASGITGELFF. CDR3 coding DNA: TGTGCCAGCAGCCTCGTGGCTGCTAGCGGAATTACCGGGGAGCTGTTTTTT.